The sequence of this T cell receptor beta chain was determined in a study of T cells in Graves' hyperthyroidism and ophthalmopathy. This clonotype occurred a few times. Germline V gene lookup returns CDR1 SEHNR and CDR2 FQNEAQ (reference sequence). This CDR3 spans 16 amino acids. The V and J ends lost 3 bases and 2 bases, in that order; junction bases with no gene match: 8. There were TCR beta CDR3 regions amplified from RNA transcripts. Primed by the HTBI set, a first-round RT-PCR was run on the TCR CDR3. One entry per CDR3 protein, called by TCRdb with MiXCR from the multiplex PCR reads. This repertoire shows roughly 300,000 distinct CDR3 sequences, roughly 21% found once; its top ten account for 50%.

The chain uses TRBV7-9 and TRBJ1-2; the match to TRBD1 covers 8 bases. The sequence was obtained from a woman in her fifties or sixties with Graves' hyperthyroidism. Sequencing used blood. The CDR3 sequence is CASSLLTGAINYGYTF. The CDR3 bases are TGTGCCAGCAGCTTGTTGACAGGGGCGATCAACTATGGCTACACCTTC.